This T cell receptor (beta chain) stems from a study of blood T cells in healthy people across ages. Study outcomes and limitations: In long-lived donors, naive CD4+ cell counts and diversity exceeded those of aged donors.

With regard to this clonotype: Its antigen is not known.

PCR was performed a second time for about 7 to 11 cycles using a sample-barcoded 5' primer and a J-beta primer mix. TCRdb redid the calling of the 5' RACE reads with MiXCR, one entry per CDR3 protein. This table has 2 million or so distinct CDR3 sequences, around 50% appearing once. Caucasian individuals from Russia who were healthy and aged 6 to 90 acted as donors. Total RNA amounts of at least 6 micrograms were extracted per sample. This receptor was taken from a woman aged 40-49 years in good health. Input material: blood.

Written as DNA, the CDR3 is TGTGCCAGCAGCTTGGCGGCTAGCGGGGGTGAGCAGTTCTTC. Residues: CASSLAASGGEQFF. The chain uses TRBV5-5 and TRBJ2-1; 10 nucleotides match TRBD2. From germline, CDR1 is SGHKS and CDR2 YYEKEE (reference sequence). The CDR3 loop spans 14 amino acids. V lost 0 bases, J lost 9 bases, and 3 bases stayed unmatched.